This TCR beta chain was recorded in a study of technical replicates of blood from several donors. V gave up 9 bases and J gave up 3 bases; unmatched junction bases: 9. This CDR3 has 14 residues. Germline assignment: CDR1 SGHNT and CDR2 YYREEE (reference sequence). Assay used: immunoSEQ multiplex PCR; TCRdb lists only in-frame clones, some missing. This table has tens of thousands of clones, around 95% appearing once. This chain uses TRBV5-4 with TRBJ2-1; 7 nucleotides match TRBD2. The TCR was taken from a human donor in good health. The sample comprised T cells isolated from PBMCs. The CDR3 bases are TGTGCCACCTTCCCTCTAGCGGACTACAATGAGCAGTTCTTC. Translating it yields CATFPLADYNEQFF. Drawing the rest from reference TRBV5-4 and TRBJ2-1, the complete variable domain is ETGVTQSPTHLIKTRGQQVTLRCSSQSGHNTVSWYQQALGQGPQFIFQYYREEENGRGNFPPRFSGLQFPNYSSELNVNALELDDSALYLCATFPLADYNEQFFGPGTRLTVL.